A single sample is the source of the 5 T cell receptor beta chains below, sequenced in a study of cytomegalovirus exposure and HLA in healthy donors. The PCR used 60 Vbeta and 13 Jbeta primers. Sequencing used immunoSEQ multiplex PCR; TCRdb keeps in-frame clones, though not all of them. The table has some 180,000 clones, 70% to 80% seen once. Material for sequencing was PBMCs. Receptors originate from a woman aged 60-70 years in good health and CMV-seropositive.

In its sample, this clone was seen a few times. The rearrangement joins TRBV4-3 to TRBJ1-5; 9 bases are shared with TRBD1. From germline, CDR1 is LGHNA and CDR2 YSLEER. The CDR3 consists of 15 residues. Germline trimming cut 4 bases from V and 7 bases from J; bases unmatched to any gene: 8. The DNA for the CDR3 is TGCGCCAGCAGCCCCCTACAGGGGGCTGGACAGCCCCAGCATTTT. Protein: CASSPLQGAGQPQHF.

The J gene is TRBJ1-2, the V gene TRBV7-2, with D unresolved. V was clipped by 3 bases and J by 4 bases, with 12 bases between them. Germline-derived CDR1 and CDR2 are SGHTA and FQGNSA. The length of the CDR3 is 14 residues. The CDR3 DNA reads as TGTGCCAGCAGCTTCACCCCGGAGGGCTATGGCTACACCTTC. Protein sequence: CASSFTPEGYGYTF.

This clone appeared a single time. The V and J genes are TRBV27 and TRBJ1-2; no clear D gene. CDR3 length equals 12 residues. Germline V CDR1 and CDR2: MNHEY, SMNVEV (reference sequence). Trimming took off 3 bases at V and 8 bases at J, with 10 bases between the two ends. CDR3 nucleotides: TGTGCCAGCAGTTTCAGCGGTGGGGGCTACACCTTC. This encodes CASSFSGGGYTF.

The chain links TRBV28 to TRBJ2-7; TRBD1 agrees at 10 bases. J was trimmed by 5 bases and V by 6 bases; bases with no gene match: 7. CDR1 is MDHEN, CDR2 SYDVKM, per germline. The CDR3 runs to 14 residues. The CDR3: CASSTRDRGHEQYF. The CDR3 DNA is TGTGCCAGCAGCACCCGGGACAGGGGTCACGAGCAGTACTTC. The complete variable domain, with remaining parts taken from reference TRBV28 and TRBJ2-7, reads DVKVTQSSRYLVKRTGEKVFLECVQDMDHENMFWYRQDPGLGLRLIYFSYDVKMKEKGDIPEGYSVSREKKERFSLILESASTNQTSMYLCASSTRDRGHEQYFGPGTRLTVT.

This chain joins TRBV4-2 and TRBJ2-5, with D tentatively TRBD2 (5 bases). Gene TRBJ2-7 matches the end of the DNA better, so the J call may be wrong. Germline CDR1 and CDR2: LGHNA and YNFKEQ. The CDR3 extends over 15 amino acids. The CDR3 DNA reads TGTGCCAGCAGCCAAGATATTCTGGGCGGGTACGAGCAGTACTTC. It is translated as CASSQDILGGYEQYF.